The 11 T cell receptor beta chains below come from one sample, sequenced in a study of CD8+ T cells in alopecia areata (dated by TCRdb to about 2018). Library preparation used the immunoSEQ multiplex PCR assay. To provide template for TCR sequencing, every sample had RNA extracted and reverse transcribed into cDNA. The clones in this table, taken by TCRdb from immuneACCESS, are in-frame only. Not every clone is retained; where verified, under half of the shortfall comes from an unresolved V gene, and the cause of the rest is unknown. Counted in this sample were some 51,000 clones; about 96% of them appeared once. The biggest ten clones account for approximately 24% of the sample. Read against the paper, the sample's time point label means: baseline before oral tofacitinib. Sequenced here: CD8+ T cells sorted from blood, sampled at week 0. The receptors stem from a human donor with alopecia areata.

The rearrangement links TRBV5-1 to TRBJ2-2; the D is unclear. The V end lost 0 bases, the J end lost 6 bases, and 6 bases lay between the germline ends. Germline CDR1 and CDR2: SGHRS and YFSETQ. This CDR3 spans 13 amino acids. This CDR3 reads CASSLARSGELFF. CDR3 sequence (DNA): TGCGCCAGCAGCTTGGCCCGATCCGGGGAGCTGTTTTTT.

The chain uses TRBV11-2 and TRBJ2-5; D remains unclear. V dropped 1 base and J dropped 1 base, with 10 bases sitting between them. Germline CDR1 SGHAT, CDR2 FQNNGV. The CDR3 runs 15 residues. CDR3 sequence (DNA): TGTGCCAGCAGCTTAGTCTACCCGTCCCAAGAGACCCAGTACTTC. It translates to CASSLVYPSQETQYF. Combining the CDR3 with reference TRBV11-2 and TRBJ2-5 gives the whole variable domain EAGVAQSPRYKIIEKRQSVAFWCNPISGHATLYWYQQILGQGPKLLIQFQNNGVVDDSQLPKDRFSAERLKGVDSTLKIQPAKLEDSAVYLCASSLVYPSQETQYFGPGTRLLVL.

The chain employs TRBV29-1 and TRBJ2-5; D unresolved. The CDR3 runs 12 residues. The germline CDR1 and CDR2 sequences are SQVTM and ANQGSEA. Trimming stripped 6 bases from V and 3 bases from J, with 11 bases between. The CDR3 DNA is TGCAGCGTACAGAGAGACGAAGAGACCCAGTACTTC. Its translation: CSVQRDEETQYF.

The gene calls are TRBV4-3 and TRBJ2-3; no firm D call. With 5 bases removed from V and 6 bases from J, the gap between germline ends came to 12 bases. The CDR3 extends over 13 amino acids. Looked up from germline, CDR1 is LGHNA and CDR2 is YSLEER. The CDR3 sequence: CASSSPGADTQYF. As DNA, the CDR3 is TGCGCCAGCAGCTCCCCGGGTGCGGATACGCAGTATTTT.

The rearrangement uses TRBV10-3 and TRBJ2-5, with TRBD1 matching 9 bases. CDR1 and CDR2 from the germline V gene are ENHRY and SYGVKD. CDR3 length: 11 amino acids. J gave up 11 bases and V 8 bases, and 6 bases lay outside the gene matches. This CDR3 reads CAIGTGKKQYF. CDR3 bases: TGTGCCATCGGGACAGGGAAAAAGCAGTACTTC.

V usage is TRBV27 and J usage is TRBJ2-1; D is perhaps TRBD1 (6 bases). Germline V gene lookup returns CDR1 MNHEY and CDR2 SMNVEV (reference sequence). V was shortened by 8 bases and J by 6 bases, with 11 bases between the two germline ends. The CDR3 is made up of 12 amino acids. This chain's CDR3 is CASQTGINEQFF. In nucleotides, the CDR3 is TGTGCCAGCCAGACAGGCATCAATGAGCAGTTCTTC.

The sample holds one count of this clone. This rearrangement joins TRBV5-5 to TRBJ2-3, with TRBD2 matching 10 bases. This CDR3 has 15 residues. Germline V CDR1 and CDR2: SGHKS, YYEKEE (reference sequence). Germline trimming cut 4 bases from V and 2 bases from J; bases unmatched to any gene: 4. CDR3 residues: CASSPSGGVTDTQYF. DNA for the CDR3: TGTGCCAGCAGCCCAAGCGGGGGGGTCACAGATACGCAGTATTTT.

The chain employs TRBV14 and TRBJ2-1; 7 bases agree with TRBD2. The length of the CDR3 is 15 residues. V lost 4 bases and J lost 8; bases outside the gene matches: 11. Germline V lookup: CDR1 SGHDN, CDR2 FVKESK. The CDR3 nucleotides are TGTGCCAGCAGCCCTGCAGGACTAGTAACCTATGAGCAGTTCTTC. It encodes CASSPAGLVTYEQFF.

This CDR3 is CASSLTTGTEGTGELFF. CDR3 coding DNA: TGCGCCAGCAGCCTAACCACTGGGACAGAAGGGACCGGGGAGCTGTTTTTT. This chain uses TRBV4-1 with TRBJ2-2, with 7 nucleotides matching TRBD1. This CDR3 comprises 17 residues. Trimming cost V 4 bases and J 5 bases; bases outside gene matches: 13. The germline V gene has CDR1 MGHRA and CDR2 YSYEKL.

The V gene is TRBV2, the J gene TRBJ1-3; D call uncertain. The ends were cut back, 1 base at V and 14 bases at J, with 15 bases in the middle. The CDR3 consists of 13 residues. Germline V CDR1 and CDR2: SNHLY, FYNNEI. In DNA, the CDR3 is TGTGCCAGCAGTGAAGGTCCGAGCGATACAGTATATTTT. Translation gives CASSEGPSDTVYF.

The genes are TRBV6-1 and TRBJ1-2; a weak D match, TRBD1 (6 bases). V was cut by 7 bases and J by 6 bases, with 15 bases left in between. This CDR3 contains 13 residues. Germline-derived CDR1 and CDR2 are MNHNS and SASEGT. CDR3 amino acids: CASNRATTNGYTF. As DNA, the CDR3 is TGTGCCAGCAACAGGGCGACGACGAATGGCTACACCTTC.